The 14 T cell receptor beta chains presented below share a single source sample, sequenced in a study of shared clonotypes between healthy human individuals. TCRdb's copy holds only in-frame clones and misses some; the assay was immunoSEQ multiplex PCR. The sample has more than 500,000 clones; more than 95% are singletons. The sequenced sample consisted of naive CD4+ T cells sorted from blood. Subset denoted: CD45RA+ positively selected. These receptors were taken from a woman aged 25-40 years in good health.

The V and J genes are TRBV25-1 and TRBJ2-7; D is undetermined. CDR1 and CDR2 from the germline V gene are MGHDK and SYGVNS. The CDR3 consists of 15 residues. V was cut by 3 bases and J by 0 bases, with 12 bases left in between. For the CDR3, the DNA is TGTGCCAGCAGTGAGGCCGGATTCCACTCCTACGAGCAGTACTTC. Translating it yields CASSEAGFHSYEQYF.

CDR3 sequence reads: CASSLKAGQGKYEQYF. CDR3 nucleotide sequence: TGTGCCAGTAGTCTGAAAGCGGGACAGGGGAAATACGAGCAGTACTTC. V usage is TRBV19 and J usage is TRBJ2-7; 10 bases agree with TRBD1. CDR3 length: 16 amino acids. With 5 bases clipped from V and 4 bases from J, the junction kept 11 bases outside the gene matches. CDR1 and CDR2 from the germline V gene are LNHDA and SQIVND (reference sequence). Variable domain in full (rest from reference TRBV19 and TRBJ2-7): DGGITQSPKYLFRKEGQNVTLSCEQNLNHDAMYWYRQDPGQGLRLIYYSQIVNDFQKGDIAEGYSVSREKKESFPLTVTSAQKNPTAFYLCASSLKAGQGKYEQYFGPGTRLTVT.

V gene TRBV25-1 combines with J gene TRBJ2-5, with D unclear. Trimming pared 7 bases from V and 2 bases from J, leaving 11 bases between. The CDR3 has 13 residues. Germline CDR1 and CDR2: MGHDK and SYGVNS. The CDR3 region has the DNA TGTGCCAGCAAGGATGACTGGCAAGAGACCCAGTACTTC. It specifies CASKDDWQETQYF.

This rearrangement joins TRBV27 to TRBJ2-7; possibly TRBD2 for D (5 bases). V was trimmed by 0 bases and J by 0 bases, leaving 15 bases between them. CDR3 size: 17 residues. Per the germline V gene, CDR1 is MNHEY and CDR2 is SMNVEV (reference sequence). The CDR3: CASSLSPRSAGSYEQYF. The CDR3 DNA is TGTGCCAGCAGTTTATCTCCGAGGTCGGCGGGCTCCTACGAGCAGTACTTC.

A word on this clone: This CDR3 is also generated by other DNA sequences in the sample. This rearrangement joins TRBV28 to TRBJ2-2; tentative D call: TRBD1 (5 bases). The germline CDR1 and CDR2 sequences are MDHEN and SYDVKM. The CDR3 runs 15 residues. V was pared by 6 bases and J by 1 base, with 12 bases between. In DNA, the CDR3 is TGTGCCAGCAGCCTACCAACAGGGAACACCGGGGAGCTGTTTTTT. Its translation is CASSLPTGNTGELFF.

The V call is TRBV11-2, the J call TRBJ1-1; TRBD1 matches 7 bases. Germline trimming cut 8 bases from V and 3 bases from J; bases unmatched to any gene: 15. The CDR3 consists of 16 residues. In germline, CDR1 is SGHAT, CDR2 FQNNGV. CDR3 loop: CASSDSTGEGDTEAFF. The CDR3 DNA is TGTGCCAGCTCAGATTCAACAGGGGAAGGTGACACTGAAGCTTTCTTT. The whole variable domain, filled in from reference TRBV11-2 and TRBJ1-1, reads EAGVAQSPRYKIIEKRQSVAFWCNPISGHATLYWYQQILGQGPKLLIQFQNNGVVDDSQLPKDRFSAERLKGVDSTLKIQPAKLEDSAVYLCASSDSTGEGDTEAFFGQGTRLTVV.

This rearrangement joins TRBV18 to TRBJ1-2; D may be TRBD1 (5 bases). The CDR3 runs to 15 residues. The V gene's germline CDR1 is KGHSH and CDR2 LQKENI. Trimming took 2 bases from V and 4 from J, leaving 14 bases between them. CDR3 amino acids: CASSPMSDSFYGYTF. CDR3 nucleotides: TGTGCCAGCTCACCAATGAGTGACAGCTTCTATGGCTACACCTTC. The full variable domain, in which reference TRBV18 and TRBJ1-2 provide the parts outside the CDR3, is NAGVMQNPRHLVRRRGQEARLRCSPMKGHSHVYWYRQLPEEGLKFMVYLQKENIIDESGMPKERFSAEFPKEGPSILRIQQVVRGDSAAYFCASSPMSDSFYGYTFGSGTRLTVV.

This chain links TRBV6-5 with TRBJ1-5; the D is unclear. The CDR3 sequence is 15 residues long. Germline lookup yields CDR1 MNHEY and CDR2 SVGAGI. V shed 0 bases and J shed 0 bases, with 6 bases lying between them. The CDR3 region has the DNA TGTGCCAGCAGTTACTCCGCAGATAGCAATCAGCCCCAGCATTTT. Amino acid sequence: CASSYSADSNQPQHF.

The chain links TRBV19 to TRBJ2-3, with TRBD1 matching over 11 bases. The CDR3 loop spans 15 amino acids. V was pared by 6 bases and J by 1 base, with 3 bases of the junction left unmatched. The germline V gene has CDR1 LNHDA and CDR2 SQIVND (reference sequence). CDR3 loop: CASRDRGQGTDTQYF. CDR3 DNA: TGTGCCAGTAGGGACAGGGGGCAGGGCACAGATACGCAGTATTTT.

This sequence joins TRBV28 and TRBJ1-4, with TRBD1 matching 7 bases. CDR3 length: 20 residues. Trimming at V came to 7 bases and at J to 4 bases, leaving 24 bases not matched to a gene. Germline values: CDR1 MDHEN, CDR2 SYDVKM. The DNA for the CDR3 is TGTGCCAGCAACCCGACAGGGTCTGGTTTGGGGAAGATCCTTAATGAAAAACTGTTTTTT. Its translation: CASNPTGSGLGKILNEKLFF. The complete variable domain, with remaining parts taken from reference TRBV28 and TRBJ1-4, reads DVKVTQSSRYLVKRTGEKVFLECVQDMDHENMFWYRQDPGLGLRLIYFSYDVKMKEKGDIPEGYSVSREKKERFSLILESASTNQTSMYLCASNPTGSGLGKILNEKLFFGSGTQLSVL.

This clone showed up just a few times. The CDR3 is CASKEIRTGGTYGYTF. The CDR3 DNA sequence: TGTGCCAGCAAGGAGATAAGGACAGGGGGAACCTATGGCTACACCTTC. The chain recombines TRBV27 with TRBJ1-2, with 10 bases identical to TRBD1. J lost 4 bases, V lost 7 bases, and 12 bases had no gene match. CDR3 length: 16 residues. The germline V gene has CDR1 MNHEY and CDR2 SMNVEV (reference sequence).

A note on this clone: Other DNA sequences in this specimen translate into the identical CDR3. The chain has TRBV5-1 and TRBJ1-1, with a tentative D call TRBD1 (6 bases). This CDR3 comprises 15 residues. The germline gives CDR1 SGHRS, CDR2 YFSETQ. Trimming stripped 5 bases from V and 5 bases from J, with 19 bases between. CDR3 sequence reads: CASSLASGGGTEAFF. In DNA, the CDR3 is TGCGCCAGCAGTCTGGCATCGGGGGGCGGAACTGAAGCTTTCTTT.

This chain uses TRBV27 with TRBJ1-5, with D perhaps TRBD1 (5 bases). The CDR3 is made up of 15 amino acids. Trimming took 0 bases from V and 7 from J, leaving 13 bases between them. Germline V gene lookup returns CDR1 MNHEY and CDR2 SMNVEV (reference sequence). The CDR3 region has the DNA TGTGCCAGCAGTTTATCTTGGCATCAGGGACAGCCCCAGCATTTT. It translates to CASSLSWHQGQPQHF.

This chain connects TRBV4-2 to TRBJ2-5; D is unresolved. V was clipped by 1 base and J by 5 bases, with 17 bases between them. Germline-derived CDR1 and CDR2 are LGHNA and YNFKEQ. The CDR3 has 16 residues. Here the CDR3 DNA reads TGTGCCAGCAGCCAAGGCAGGAGCTATCCCCAGGAGACCCAGTACTTC. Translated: CASSQGRSYPQETQYF.